A selection of T cell receptor beta chains follows, all from one sample in a study of beta chain features in type 1 diabetes. Profiling relied on immunoSEQ multiplex PCR, and the TCRdb table lists in-frame clones only, not all of them. The table lists 150,000 to 190,000 clones, over 7.5% of them singletons. Sequenced input: central memory CD4+ T cells from blood. Every receptor here comes from a young man in good health. CDR3s include the opening cysteine and the closing phenylalanine or tryptophan. The D gene is left open where the match is weak. Part of the rows lack a size; the others show once, few, many or a class for expanded clones.

v_gene: TRBV5-4
len: 16
abundance: many
d_gene: TRBD2
j_gene: TRBJ2-1
CDR3aa: CASSFSLAGDYNEQFF
CDR3nt: TGTGCCAGCAGCTTTTCACTAGCGGGGGACTACAATGAGCAGTTCTTC

v_gene: TRBV2
len: 13
abundance: few
d_gene: .
j_gene: TRBJ2-1
CDR3aa: CASTALRGNEQFF
CDR3nt: TGTGCCAGCACGGCTCTCCGGGGCAATGAGCAGTTCTTC

v_gene: TRBV2
len: 12
abundance: many
d_gene: TRBD1
j_gene: TRBJ1-2
CDR3aa: CASSRTGDGYTF
CDR3nt: TGTGCCAGCAGTAGGACAGGGGATGGCTACACCTTC

v_gene: TRBV9
len: 14
abundance: .
d_gene: TRBD1
j_gene: TRBJ2-3
CDR3aa: CASSADRAIDTQYF
CDR3nt: TGTGCCAGCAGCGCGGACAGGGCCATAGATACGCAGTATTTT

v_gene: TRBV27
len: 13
abundance: many
d_gene: .
j_gene: TRBJ2-3
CDR3aa: CASSNRGTDTQYF
CDR3nt: TGTGCCAGCAGCAACCGGGGCACAGATACGCAGTATTTT

v_gene: TRBV5-4
len: 14
abundance: .
d_gene: TRBD1
j_gene: TRBJ2-7
CDR3aa: CASSNRDRGYEQYF
CDR3nt: TGTGCCAGCAGCAACCGGGACAGGGGGTACGAGCAGTACTTC

v_gene: TRBV7-2
len: 14
abundance: few
d_gene: TRBD2
j_gene: TRBJ2-7
CDR3aa: CASSLTSGGYEQYF
CDR3nt: TGTGCCAGCAGCTTGACTAGCGGGGGATACGAGCAGTACTTC

v_gene: TRBV7-2
len: 13
abundance: few
d_gene: .
j_gene: TRBJ1-5
CDR3aa: CASSLGEDQPQHF
CDR3nt: TGTGCCAGCAGCTTAGGTGAGGATCAGCCCCAGCATTTT

v_gene: TRBV18
len: 15
abundance: many
d_gene: TRBD1
j_gene: TRBJ2-2
CDR3aa: CASSPAGTDTGELFF
CDR3nt: TGTGCCAGCTCACCGGCCGGGACAGACACCGGGGAGCTGTTTTTT

v_gene: TRBV4-2
len: 16
abundance: .
d_gene: TRBD2
j_gene: TRBJ2-2
CDR3aa: CASSQDSTGGPGELFF
CDR3nt: TGTGCCAGCAGCCAAGACTCTACGGGAGGTCCCGGGGAGCTGTTTTTT

v_gene: TRBV7-3
len: 13
abundance: .
d_gene: .
j_gene: TRBJ2-5
CDR3aa: CASSLGRQETQYF
CDR3nt: TGTGCCAGCAGCTTAGGCAGGCAAGAGACCCAGTACTTC

v_gene: TRBV5-1
len: 14
abundance: .
d_gene: .
j_gene: TRBJ2-1
CDR3aa: CASSLSDIVIEQFF
CDR3nt: TGCGCCAGCAGCCTGTCGGACATCGTGATTGAGCAGTTCTTC

v_gene: TRBV10-3
len: 16
abundance: .
d_gene: .
j_gene: TRBJ1-2
CDR3aa: CAISSTGRGSNYGYTF
CDR3nt: TGTGCCATCAGTAGTACTGGACGGGGATCTAACTATGGCTACACCTTC

v_gene: TRBV19
len: 15
abundance: few
d_gene: TRBD1
j_gene: TRBJ1-1
CDR3aa: CASNVIDREKAEAFF
CDR3nt: TGTGCCAGTAATGTCATCGACAGGGAGAAGGCTGAAGCTTTCTTT

v_gene: TRBV6-5
len: 13
abundance: .
d_gene: .
j_gene: TRBJ1-2
CDR3aa: CASSYSREGGYTF
CDR3nt: TGTGCCAGCAGTTATTCGCGGGAGGGGGGCTACACCTTC

v_gene: TRBV5-4
len: 15
abundance: .
d_gene: TRBD2
j_gene: TRBJ2-1
CDR3aa: CASSFLAGLSNEQFF
CDR3nt: TGTGCCAGCAGCTTTCTAGCGGGGCTCTCTAATGAGCAGTTCTTC

v_gene: TRBV5-4
len: 18
abundance: many
d_gene: .
j_gene: TRBJ2-1
CDR3aa: CASSLSSGRGTPLNEQFF
CDR3nt: TGTGCCAGCAGCTTGAGTAGTGGCCGGGGAACTCCTCTCAATGAGCAGTTCTTC

v_gene: TRBV7-7
len: 15
abundance: .
d_gene: TRBD2
j_gene: TRBJ2-1
CDR3aa: CASSPGLAGPNEQFF
CDR3nt: TGTGCTAGCAGCCCAGGACTAGCCGGCCCTAATGAGCAGTTCTTC

v_gene: TRBV7-2
len: 14
abundance: few
d_gene: TRBD2
j_gene: TRBJ2-5
CDR3aa: CASSLVAGAETQYF
CDR3nt: TGTGCCAGCAGCTTAGTAGCGGGAGCAGAGACCCAGTACTTC

v_gene: TRBV5-1
len: 15
abundance: .
d_gene: TRBD2
j_gene: TRBJ2-1
CDR3aa: CASSLGTSGNNEQFF
CDR3nt: TGCGCCAGCAGCCTCGGGACTAGCGGAAACAATGAGCAGTTCTTC

v_gene: TRBV5-4
len: 16
abundance: few
d_gene: .
j_gene: TRBJ1-1
CDR3aa: CASSLGRGVWVTEAFF
CDR3nt: TGTGCCAGCAGCTTGGGCAGGGGCGTATGGGTCACTGAAGCTTTCTTT

v_gene: TRBV4-3
len: 16
abundance: few
d_gene: .
j_gene: TRBJ2-1
CDR3aa: CASSQRAFPSYNEQFF
CDR3nt: TGCGCCAGCAGCCAACGCGCTTTCCCTAGCTACAATGAGCAGTTCTTC

v_gene: TRBV11-3
len: 16
abundance: .
d_gene: .
j_gene: TRBJ2-2
CDR3aa: CASSRRDSGRTGELFF
CDR3nt: TGTGCCAGCAGTCGGCGGGATAGTGGTAGGACCGGGGAGCTGTTTTTT

v_gene: TRBV28
len: 14
abundance: few
d_gene: .
j_gene: TRBJ1-6
CDR3aa: CASSLRIGEAPLHF
CDR3nt: TGTGCCAGCAGTTTACGGATCGGGGAGGCACCCCTCCACTTT

v_gene: TRBV15
len: 17
abundance: few
d_gene: .
j_gene: TRBJ2-5
CDR3aa: CATSRDWTGGPQETQYF
CDR3nt: TGTGCCACCAGCAGAGATTGGACGGGGGGCCCCCAAGAGACCCAGTACTTC

v_gene: TRBV5-1
len: 15
abundance: .
d_gene: TRBD1
j_gene: TRBJ2-3
CDR3aa: CASSSGTGVTDTQYF
CDR3nt: TGCGCCAGCAGCTCCGGGACAGGGGTCACAGATACGCAGTATTTT

v_gene: TRBV5-6
len: 14
abundance: .
d_gene: .
j_gene: TRBJ1-2
CDR3aa: CASSPRTHAYGYTF
CDR3nt: TGTGCCAGCAGCCCCCGGACTCACGCTTATGGCTACACCTTC

v_gene: TRBV7-9
len: 16
abundance: .
d_gene: .
j_gene: TRBJ1-5
CDR3aa: CASSLDFQYSNQPQHF
CDR3nt: TGTGCCAGCAGCTTAGATTTCCAGTATAGCAATCAGCCCCAGCATTTT

v_gene: TRBV28
len: 14
abundance: few
d_gene: .
j_gene: TRBJ1-2
CDR3aa: CASNLGRVTNGYTF
CDR3nt: TGTGCCAGCAACCTCGGCAGGGTGACGAATGGCTACACCTTC

v_gene: TRBV5-5
len: 15
abundance: many
d_gene: TRBD2
j_gene: TRBJ2-1
CDR3aa: CASTERESSYNEQFF
CDR3nt: TGTGCCAGCACCGAGCGGGAGAGCTCCTACAATGAGCAGTTCTTC

v_gene: TRBV4-3
len: 15
abundance: few
d_gene: TRBD1
j_gene: TRBJ1-2
CDR3aa: CASSLTQGVGGGYTF
CDR3nt: TGCGCCAGCAGCCTCACCCAGGGGGTAGGCGGCGGCTACACCTTC

v_gene: TRBV13
len: 16
abundance: .
d_gene: TRBD1
j_gene: TRBJ2-3
CDR3aa: CASSLAGTGSTDTQYF
CDR3nt: TGTGCCAGCAGCTTAGCGGGGACAGGGAGCACAGATACGCAGTATTTT

v_gene: TRBV7-9
len: 16
abundance: few
d_gene: TRBD1
j_gene: TRBJ2-5
CDR3aa: CASSHAGTGDERTQYF
CDR3nt: TGTGCCAGCAGCCATGCCGGGACAGGGGACGAGAGAACCCAGTACTTC

v_gene: TRBV25-1
len: 15
abundance: few
d_gene: .
j_gene: TRBJ2-3
CDR3aa: CASSEGAYSTDTQYF
CDR3nt: TGTGCCAGCAGTGAAGGGGCGTATAGCACAGATACGCAGTATTTT

v_gene: TRBV19
len: 11
abundance: many
d_gene: .
j_gene: TRBJ1-2
CDR3aa: CASNFEYGYTF
CDR3nt: TGTGCCAGTAACTTTGAATATGGCTACACCTTC

v_gene: TRBV28
len: 14
abundance: few
d_gene: TRBD1
j_gene: TRBJ2-3
CDR3aa: CASSLGQATDTQYF
CDR3nt: TGTGCCAGCAGTTTAGGACAGGCAACAGATACGCAGTATTTT

v_gene: TRBV2
len: 13
abundance: .
d_gene: .
j_gene: TRBJ1-6
CDR3aa: CASSDRQRSPLHF
CDR3nt: TGTGCCAGCAGTGACAGACAGCGCTCACCCCTCCACTTT

v_gene: TRBV6-6
len: 15
abundance: .
d_gene: .
j_gene: TRBJ1-5
CDR3aa: CASSSYRDRNQPQHF
CDR3nt: TGTGCCAGCAGTTCTTACAGGGATCGTAATCAGCCCCAGCATTTT

v_gene: TRBV5-1
len: 13
abundance: few
d_gene: .
j_gene: TRBJ1-3
CDR3aa: CASKEDSGNTIYF
CDR3nt: TGCGCCAGCAAGGAGGACTCTGGAAACACCATATATTTT

v_gene: TRBV13
len: 14
abundance: many
d_gene: .
j_gene: TRBJ2-7
CDR3aa: CASTRGRPTGEQYF
CDR3nt: TGTGCCAGCACACGAGGTCGTCCAACGGGGGAGCAGTACTTC

v_gene: TRBV30
len: 13
abundance: many
d_gene: .
j_gene: TRBJ2-5
CDR3aa: CAWSVRLAETQYF
CDR3nt: TGTGCCTGGAGTGTACGTCTAGCGGAGACCCAGTACTTC

v_gene: TRBV6-5
len: 11
abundance: few
d_gene: .
j_gene: TRBJ2-7
CDR3aa: CASNSGGEQYF
CDR3nt: TGTGCCAGCAACTCAGGGGGGGAGCAGTACTTC

v_gene: TRBV23-1
len: 9
abundance: many
d_gene: .
j_gene: TRBJ1-5
CDR3aa: CASRQARHF
CDR3nt: TGCGCCAGCCGCCAAGCTAGGCATTTT

v_gene: TRBV6-5
len: 14
abundance: .
d_gene: .
j_gene: TRBJ2-2
CDR3aa: CASRLHRDTGELFF
CDR3nt: TGTGCCAGCAGACTACACAGGGACACCGGGGAGCTGTTTTTT

v_gene: TRBV18
len: 13
abundance: many
d_gene: TRBD1
j_gene: TRBJ2-1
CDR3aa: CASSGQSYNEQFF
CDR3nt: TGTGCCAGCTCGGGACAGTCCTACAATGAGCAGTTCTTC

v_gene: TRBV7-8
len: 13
abundance: .
d_gene: .
j_gene: TRBJ2-7
CDR3aa: CASSPRISYEQYF
CDR3nt: TGTGCCAGCAGCCCTAGGATCTCCTACGAGCAGTACTTC

v_gene: TRBV5-4
len: 14
abundance: .
d_gene: TRBD2
j_gene: TRBJ2-5
CDR3aa: CASSPVGGKETQYF
CDR3nt: TGTGCCAGCAGCCCCGTCGGGGGGAAAGAGACCCAGTACTTC

v_gene: TRBV14
len: 14
abundance: .
d_gene: .
j_gene: TRBJ2-7
CDR3aa: CASRSQGRGYEQYF
CDR3nt: TGTGCCAGCAGATCCCAGGGGCGAGGGTACGAGCAGTACTTC